Reported below is one T cell receptor beta chain. These data come from a study of shared clonotypes between healthy human individuals. Profiled with immunoSEQ multiplex PCR; TCRdb holds only in-frame clones, not every one. Here the sample spans some 2,000,000 clones, 90% to 95% being singletons. The sequenced sample was naive CD4+ T cells sorted from blood. This sample's subset: CD45RA+ positively selected. This clonotype was sampled from a man younger than 35 in good health.

The CDR3 nucleotides read TGTGCCAGCGGGCCCTTACAGGGGGCGGTCACAGATACGCAGTATTTT. Translated, it gives CASGPLQGAVTDTQYF. V and J are TRBV6-6 and TRBJ2-3; TRBD1 aligns across 9 bases. J gave up 2 bases and V 8 bases, and 11 bases lay outside the gene matches. The CDR3 totals 16 residues. CDR1 MNHNY and CDR2 SVGAGI come from the germline V gene (reference sequence).